This section outlines one T cell receptor beta chain sequence together with its context. Its specificity is not known. This sample was included in a study of cytomegalovirus exposure and HLA in healthy donors. Study-level information: Earlier sequencing of 200 million or so T cells yielded roughly 120 million unique TCR beta sequences. General observations from the study: A later analysis reportedly found that, within productive TCRs, an Asian-associated ancestry cluster had fewer N-insertions than the mean observed across the approximately 700 donors.

The primer mix had 60 Vbeta and 13 Jbeta primers. In the authors' methods: An analysis that came later counted tens of millions of unique TCR beta chains, some 11 million shared. The protocol was immunoSEQ multiplex PCR, while the TCRdb copy is restricted to in-frame clones and leaves out a portion. V and J calls and clone size are those listed in that table; D and trimming were worked out from the DNA. The repertoire holds about 160,000 clones, with 77% as singletons. At collection, donors were nominally healthy, but unrecorded immune exposures were probable. This clonotype originated in a woman in her 40s in good health and CMV-seropositive. What was sequenced was PBMCs.

This chain's CDR3 is CASSPTAGVTDTQYF. Here the CDR3 DNA reads TGTGCCAGCAGCCCAACAGCCGGGGTCACAGATACGCAGTATTTT. The chain employs TRBV7-6 and TRBJ2-3, with D possibly matching TRBD2 (5 bases). Trimming cost V 5 bases and J 2 bases, with 14 bases left between them. CDR1 SGHVS and CDR2 FNYEAQ come from the germline V gene. This CDR3 region has 15 residues.